This TCR beta chain was recovered during a study of Ad26.COV2.S vaccination and SARS-CoV-2 variants (dated by TCRdb to the early 2020s). Context from the whole study: Donors in the vaccine arm were drawn from COV1001, a phase I-IIa trial of Ad26.COV2.S in healthy adults that was multicentre, randomized, double-blind and placebo-controlled. A total of 32 samples were included in the TCR-sequenced set, comprising around 19 Ad26.COV2.S vaccine recipients, 5 placebo recipients and 8 SARS-CoV-2 convalescent individuals. Sequencing of the TCRbeta repertoire served to evaluate the specificity and breadth of SARS-CoV-2-reactive T cell receptors following Ad26.COV2.S vaccination. Dosing of Ad26.COV2.S was intramuscular, at either 5x10^10 or 1x10^11 viral particles, delivered as one shot or as two shots spaced 56 days apart. Trial participants were randomized into five groups of five: low-dose or high-dose Ad26.COV2.S given once or twice, or placebo on both occasions. Investigators did not know the trial group allocation while performing experiments and assessing outcomes. The full study reports these points: The authors noted that total T cell responses may have been underestimated by the TCR breadth and depth analyses. Compared with placebo recipients, Ad26.COV2.S recipients showed higher spike-specific TCR breadth (P = 0.0014). After vaccination, spike-specific CD8+ and CD4+ T cell responses were reported to show substantial breadth. Comparable non-spike TCR breadth was observed between vaccine and placebo recipients, consistent with only spike being contained in the vaccine. The study was not powered to compare responses between vaccine doses or regimens.

The sample's treatment or condition label, in plain terms: around 19 received Ad26.COV2.S at low or high dose, single or two shots; several received placebo; per-sample allocation not given. For vaccine and placebo recipients, the sequenced repertoires came from samples collected on day 63 after the first injection. Cohort 1b enrolled around 24 adults aged 18-55 years at a single site in Boston, USA, between 29 July and 7 August 2020. Ad26.COV2.S consisted of a replication-incompetent adenovirus type 26 vector by which a prefusion-stabilized SARS-CoV-2 spike protein from the original Wuhan strain was expressed. The cysteine opens and the phenylalanine closes a CDR3 of 13 amino acids. Left in the record is the CDR3 DNA by itself, 39 bases read in frame from the first base. The germline V end is reduced by 6 bases and the J end by 2 bases; junction bases left unmatched: 0. The immunoSEQ Assay was the method used to sequence TCRbeta CDR3 regions. After extraction, genomic DNA underwent amplification by bias-controlled multiplex PCR, followed by high-throughput sequencing. From the authors' description of their analysis: To quantify the absolute abundance of every unique TCRbeta CDR3 region, sequences were collapsed and filtered. T cell fraction was estimated by normalizing TCRbeta template counts to usable DNA, with usable DNA measured through amplification of reference genes found in all nucleated cells. Repertoire TCRs were annotated as SARS-CoV-2-specific by exact matching of V gene, CDR3 amino acid sequence and J gene to a known reactive TCR set. The reference SARS-CoV-2 TCR set was derived from MIRA and filtered for enrichment in COVID-19-positive ImmuneCODE repertoires, a step that removed public or cross-reactive TCRs. Based on the MIRA antigens, annotated TCRs were further analysed at the level of specific ORF or position within ORF. Breadth was defined as annotated unique rearrangements over total unique productive rearrangements; depth was the summed frequency of those rearrangements. Two-sided Wilcoxon rank-sum tests were used to compare TCR breadth between groups. TCRdb re-hosts the immuneACCESS table, in-frame sequences only. Its copies lack some clones; in the studies checked, an unresolved V gene accounts for under half of them, and the cause for the rest is not known. V, J and clone size derive from that table, while D and trimming were established from the DNA sequence. This sample lists more than 300,000 clones; around 84% were detected once. The top ten hold more than 1.5% of the sample.

Points on this clone: The target of this receptor is not known. The input lacks base qualities; no much larger clone sits a single base away.

The rearranged segments are TRBV12-3 or TRBV12-4 and TRBJ1-2; 10 of the junction bases match TRBD1. The material was peripheral blood, obtained in a trial of Ad26.COV2.S vaccine versus placebo. The sequence was obtained from a person between 18 and 65 years old who received the Ad26.COV2.S COVID-19 vaccine or a placebo. The DNA sequence is as follows: TGTGCCAGCAGGGGACAGGGGAACTATGGCTACACCTTC. Translated, it reads CASRGQGNYGYTF.